This T cell receptor (beta chain) was retrieved from a study of T cell repertoires in cytomegalovirus infection. Across the study: Recently identified HLA-C-restricted CMV epitopes and well-studied HLA-B-restricted CMV epitopes were used by the study. An indication of both CMV infection and matching HLA type came from public TCR beta signatures.

TCRdb re-derived calls from the reads in MiXCR, one entry per CDR3 protein. This sample has about 700,000 distinct CDR3 sequences, with around 35% found just once. Study-wide points: The ex vivo response was dominated by HLA-C-restricted CMV-specific TCR beta clonotypes. Accumulated public TCR beta family frequency recognized individuals carrying CMV together with the relevant HLA.

Germline loops: CDR1 SGHTA, CDR2 FQGNSA. Losses at the gene ends were 5 bases for V and 7 bases for J; bases not matched to a gene: 11. This CDR3 spans 15 amino acids. Comment on this clonotype: The target antigen is unknown.

This sample comprised cultured PBMCs, obtained from culture after CMV antigen stimulation. This sequence originates from a human donor in good health (CMV status not recorded). Some clones in this sample may be carry-over from other donors' samples. V usage is TRBV7-2 and J usage is TRBJ2-1, with TRBD2 matching over 7 bases. DNA for the CDR3: TGTGCCAGCAGCGTCCCTGGCGGGAGTCCAAATGAGCAGTTCTTC. It yields the protein CASSVPGGSPNEQFF.